Below, one T cell receptor beta chain is given with its context. The antigen is not known. The data stem from a study of cytomegalovirus exposure and HLA in healthy donors. Study conclusions and caveats: In a later analysis, DRB1 alleles had the most associated TCRs; HLA-C alleles the fewest.

CDR3 length: 14 residues. The germline gives CDR1 SGHRS, CDR2 YFSETQ. V was clipped by 4 bases and J by 3 bases; unmatched bases: 4. PCR was performed using 60 Vbeta and 13 Jbeta primers. Profiling relied on immunoSEQ multiplex PCR, and the TCRdb table lists in-frame clones only, not all of them. The table shows roughly 150,000 clones, with about 77% occurring only once. The sequencing input was PBMCs. This sequence originates from a male donor in good health and CMV-seronegative. This chain uses TRBV5-1 with TRBJ1-5; 7 bases map to TRBD1. The CDR3 loop is CASSPGTDNQPQHF. CDR3 DNA: TGCGCCAGCAGCCCCGGGACAGACAATCAGCCCCAGCATTTT.